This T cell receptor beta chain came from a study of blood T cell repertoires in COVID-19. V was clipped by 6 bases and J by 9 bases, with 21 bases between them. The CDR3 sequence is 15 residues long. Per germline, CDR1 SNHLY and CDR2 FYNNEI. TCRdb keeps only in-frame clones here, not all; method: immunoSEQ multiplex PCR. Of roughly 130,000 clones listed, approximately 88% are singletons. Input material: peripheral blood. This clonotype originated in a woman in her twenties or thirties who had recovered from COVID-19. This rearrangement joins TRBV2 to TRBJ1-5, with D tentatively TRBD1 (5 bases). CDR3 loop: CASRETGTPLGPQHF. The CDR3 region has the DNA TGTGCCAGCAGGGAAACCGGGACTCCCTTGGGGCCCCAGCATTTT.